Listed below are T cell receptor beta chains from one sample, sequenced in a study of OX40 agonist ivuxolimab in advanced cancers. Sequencing used immunoSEQ multiplex PCR; TCRdb keeps in-frame clones, though not all of them. The sample records about 22,000 clones, roughly nine tenths being singletons. The sequencing used CD4+ or CD8+ T cells sorted from blood, collected in a trial of the OX40 agonist ivuxolimab. These receptors all stem from an adult with an advanced solid tumor such as melanoma, head and neck, liver or kidney cancer. CDR3s include the opening cysteine and the closing phenylalanine or tryptophan. Fields, in order: clone size, D gene, J gene, V gene, CDR3 DNA, CDR3 protein. A D gene is named only where the DNA matches it firmly. Clone size is shown for a subset of rows, as once, few, many or a class of expanded clone.

once TRBD2 TRBJ2-3 TRBV11-2 TGTGCCAGCAGCCGCAGATGGCGGGGGAACACAGATACGCAGTATTTT CASSRRWRGNTDTQYF
NA NA TRBJ1-3 TRBV9 TGTGCCAGCAGCGTAGGTGGGAGCTCTGGAAACACCATATATTTT CASSVGGSSGNTIYF
once NA TRBJ2-3 TRBV27 TGTGCCAGCAGTTTATCGGTCACCACAGATACGCAGTATTTT CASSLSVTTDTQYF
NA NA TRBJ2-7 TRBV7-9 TGTGCCAGCAGCTTAGAGGACTACGAGCAGTACTTC CASSLEDYEQYF
NA TRBD1 TRBJ1-1 TRBV28 TGTGCCAGCAGTTTGGCAGGGGGGTTAAACACTGAAGCTTTCTTT CASSLAGGLNTEAFF
NA TRBD2 TRBJ2-5 TRBV6-1 TGTGCCAGCAGTGAACAGCGGGGAGGTCAAGAGACCCAGTACTTC CASSEQRGGQETQYF
NA NA TRBJ1-3 TRBV28 TGTGCCAGCAGTTTAAACCCTACTTCAGAGGGAAACACCATATATTTT CASSLNPTSEGNTIYF
NA NA TRBJ2-3 TRBV4-1 TGCGCCAGCAGCCAAGATAGGGGGGAGGGGGTCACAGATACGCAGTATTTT CASSQDRGEGVTDTQYF
NA NA TRBJ2-7 TRBV6-6 TGTGCCAGCAAGGGGGGGCAGGTCTACGAGCAGTACTTC CASKGGQVYEQYF
once NA TRBJ1-2 TRBV5-1 TGCGCCAGCAGCTCCAGAGGTGCTAACTATGGCTACACCTTC CASSSRGANYGYTF